The next 31 T cell receptor beta chains were all read from a single sample in a study of neurological immune-mediated disorders. Using its own MiXCR run on the 5' RACE reads, TCRdb lists one record per CDR3 protein. The table records 50,000 to 75,000 distinct CDR3 sequences, approximately 12% of them present only once. Input material: PBMCs. Receptors originate from a woman in her sixties with HTLV-1-associated myelopathy (HAM/TSP).

The sample holds a few counts of this clonotype. The chain carries TRBV5-1 and TRBJ2-1; 13 bases agree with TRBD2. The CDR3 sequence is 15 residues long. Germline CDR1 is SGHRS and CDR2 is YFSETQ. The ends lost 3 bases at V and 9 bases at J; junction bases unmatched: 6. The chain's CDR3 is CASSSTSGRAAEQFF. DNA for the CDR3: TGCGCCAGCAGCTCTACTAGCGGGAGGGCCGCTGAGCAGTTCTTC.

This clonotype was observed many times. This chain uses TRBV28 with TRBJ1-3, with D possibly TRBD1 on 5 matching bases. Trimming stripped 6 bases from V and 2 bases from J, with 11 bases between. Germline CDR1 reads MDHEN; CDR2 reads SYDVKM. CDR3 length: 14 amino acids. CDR3 DNA: TGTGCCAGCAGAATTGGGGGAACTGGAAACACCATATATTTT. Translated: CASRIGGTGNTIYF.

This clonotype occurred many times. CDR3 region: CASSLAPLLTKYNEQFF. The DNA for the CDR3 is TGTGCCAGCAGCCTCGCGCCTCTATTGACCAAGTACAATGAGCAGTTCTTC. The chain carries TRBV4-2 and TRBJ2-1; D remains unclear. The CDR3 has 17 amino acids. Trimming took off 4 bases at V and 4 bases at J, with 20 bases between the two ends. Germline CDR1 reads LGHNA; CDR2 reads YNFKEQ.

This clonotype appeared a few times. The CDR3, as DNA: TGTGCCAGCAGTTTCAGGGGTGGGGAAAAGACTGAAGCTTTCTTT. As protein: CASSFRGGEKTEAFF. The V call is TRBV12-3 or TRBV12-4, the J call TRBJ1-1, with D maybe TRBD1 (6 bases). The V end was cut by 3 bases, the J end by 5 bases, with 16 bases between. The CDR3 sequence is 15 residues long.

Ten or more counts support this clonotype. CDR3 sequence (DNA): TGCAGCGTTGAAGGAAAGGCGGGCTCCCAAGAGACCCAGTACTTC. Its translation: CSVEGKAGSQETQYF. The chain is built from TRBV29-1 and TRBJ2-5; maybe TRBD2 (5 bases). This CDR3 region has 15 residues. Germline V CDR1 and CDR2: SQVTM, ANQGSEA. Trimming took off 1 base at V and 1 base at J, with 13 bases between the two ends.

This clonotype was detected many times. The V and J genes are TRBV27 and TRBJ1-2; tentatively, D is TRBD1 (6 bases). This CDR3 is 16 amino acids long. The germline CDR1 and CDR2 sequences are MNHEY and SMNVEV (reference sequence). Trimming took 7 bases from V and 4 from J, leaving 22 bases between them. The CDR3: CASTPTYDRRPYGYTF. The CDR3 nucleotides are TGTGCCAGCACCCCAACCTACGACAGGAGGCCCTATGGCTACACCTTC.

The table lists this clonotype with many counts. The genes are TRBV20-1 and TRBJ2-3; unclear D gene. V was clipped by 1 base and J by 4 bases, with 15 bases between them. Per the germline V gene, CDR1 is DFQATT and CDR2 is SNEGSKA (reference sequence). The CDR3 sequence is 15 residues long. CDR3 sequence (DNA): TGCAGTGCTAGAGGGGTCCTCCCGGACCCAGATACGCAGTATTTT. Translation: CSARGVLPDPDTQYF.

Turning to this clonotype: A read error may explain this, as a much larger clone is one base away. V usage is TRBV29-1 and J usage is TRBJ2-3; D remains ambiguous. The CDR3 has 12 amino acids. V shed 7 bases and J shed 4 bases, with 12 bases lying between them. Germline CDR1 reads SQVTM; CDR2 reads ANQGSEA. The CDR3: CSGRPRADTQYF. CDR3 sequence (DNA): TGCAGCGGACGCCCAAGAGCAGATACGCAGTATTTT.

The rearrangement uses TRBV3-1 and TRBJ2-1; TRBD2 matches 11 bases. CDR3 length: 15 residues. V shed 6 bases, J shed 6 bases, and the junction held 7 bases outside the gene matches. From germline, CDR1 is LGHDT and CDR2 YNNKEL (reference sequence). As DNA, the CDR3 is TGTGCCAGCAGGTCTTCCGGGACTAGCGGCAATGAGCAGTTCTTC. Translating gives CASRSSGTSGNEQFF.

This clonotype was picked up many times. CDR3 region: CASSLPLAANTDTQYF. CDR3 nucleotide sequence: TGCGCCAGCAGCTTGCCCCTAGCGGCAAACACAGATACGCAGTATTTT. The genes are TRBV5-1 and TRBJ2-3; 7 bases map to TRBD2. CDR3 size: 16 residues. With 1 base clipped from V and 2 bases from J, the junction kept 7 bases outside the gene matches. Germline CDR1 reads SGHRS; CDR2 reads YFSETQ. The whole variable domain, filled in from reference TRBV5-1 and TRBJ2-3, reads KAGVTQTPRYLIKTRGQQVTLSCSPISGHRSVSWYQQTPGQGLQFLFEYFSETQRNKGNFPGRFSGRQFSNSRSEMNVSTLELGDSALYLCASSLPLAANTDTQYFGPGTRLTVL.

The gene calls are TRBV27 and TRBJ2-7, with D possibly called TRBD1 or TRBD2 (6 bases each). Trimming took 6 bases from V and 7 from J, leaving 16 bases between them. The CDR3 is 13 amino acids. CDR1 MNHEY and CDR2 SMNVEV come from the germline V gene (reference sequence). In DNA, the CDR3 is TGTGCCAGCAGGAGGGGGGAGTTTGGGGAGCAGTACTTC. The encoded protein is CASRRGEFGEQYF.

This clonotype was counted many times. J is TRBJ2-7 and V is TRBV7-2; 7 bases are shared with TRBD2. Per the germline V gene, CDR1 is SGHTA and CDR2 is FQGNSA. The CDR3 totals 15 residues. Unmatched junction bases numbered 13, after V lost 5 bases and J lost 6 bases. The CDR3 nucleotides read TGTGCCAGCAGCCCCCCCGGGAGGTCTAGCGCCGAGCAGTACTTC. It specifies CASSPPGRSSAEQYF.

This clonotype was seen many times. V usage is TRBV7-9 and J usage is TRBJ2-7, with 7 positions matching TRBD1. The CDR3 covers 16 residues. Looked up from germline, CDR1 is SEHNR and CDR2 is FQNEAQ (reference sequence). V dropped 5 bases and J dropped 4; count of bases not matched to a gene: 14. CDR3 loop: CASSPKGGREPYEQYF. CDR3 in DNA: TGTGCCAGCAGCCCAAAAGGGGGCCGAGAACCATACGAGCAGTACTTC.

The table lists this clonotype with many counts. V is TRBV5-1 and J is TRBJ1-3; D may be TRBD1 (5 bases). Trimming removed 0 bases from V and 0 bases from J, with 13 bases in between. The CDR3 is 17 residues long. CDR1 and CDR2 (germline): SGHRS, YFSETQ. For the CDR3, the DNA is TGCGCCAGCAGCTTGGATTGGGGACGTCTCTCTGGAAACACCATATATTTT. Amino acid sequence: CASSLDWGRLSGNTIYF.

This sequence joins TRBV9 and TRBJ2-7; D might be TRBD1 (6 bases). This CDR3 contains 14 residues. Germline lookup yields CDR1 SGDLS and CDR2 YYNGEE. The V end lost 3 bases, the J end lost 0 bases, and 10 bases lay between the germline ends. The CDR3 DNA follows: TGTGCCAGCAGCGACACAGGGAACTCCTACGAGCAGTACTTC. As protein: CASSDTGNSYEQYF.

This clonotype was seen ten or more times. The CDR3 sequence: CSASRQARYGYTF. In DNA form, the CDR3 reads TGCAGTGCTAGTCGACAGGCCCGCTATGGCTACACCTTC. This chain links TRBV20-1 with TRBJ1-2; possible D gene TRBD1, 6 bases. V dropped 3 bases and J dropped 4 bases, with 12 bases sitting between them. This CDR3 is built from 13 residues. CDR1 DFQATT and CDR2 SNEGSKA come from the germline V gene (reference sequence).

This clonotype was counted many times. V is TRBV3-1 and J is TRBJ2-5, with 7 bases matching TRBD2. The length of the CDR3 is 14 residues. V lost 11 bases and J lost 5; bases outside the gene matches: 14. From germline, CDR1 is LGHDT and CDR2 YNNKEL (reference sequence). The CDR3 DNA follows: TGTGCCGCGGGAGAGGCTAGCGTTGGGGAGACCCAGTACTTC. Translating it yields CAAGEASVGETQYF.

This clonotype was recorded at least ten times. The chain carries TRBV2 and TRBJ2-1, with D uncertain. CDR1 is SNHLY and CDR2 is FYNNEI in the germline V gene. The CDR3 extends over 15 amino acids. Trimming left V 3 bases short and J 4 bases short, with 13 bases between. Here the CDR3 reads CASSERGIRYNEQFF. The CDR3 coding sequence is TGTGCCAGCAGTGAGCGAGGAATTCGGTACAATGAGCAGTTCTTC.

Many counts were recorded for this clonotype. The gene calls are TRBV27 and TRBJ1-5, with D maybe TRBD1 (5 bases). Germline-derived CDR1 and CDR2 are MNHEY and SMNVEV (reference sequence). V shed 6 bases and J shed 0 bases, with 15 bases lying between them. CDR3 size: 16 residues. CDR3 sequence (DNA): TGTGCCAGCAGCCCCCGGGGAGGGGATAGCAATCAGCCCCAGCATTTT. Protein sequence: CASSPRGGDSNQPQHF.

The chain recombines TRBV28 with TRBJ1-1; weak D call: TRBD1 (6 bases). The germline gives CDR1 MDHEN, CDR2 SYDVKM. Between the trimmed V and J ends, which lost 5 bases and 6 bases, there was a span of 16 bases. This CDR3 is built from 14 residues. CDR3 loop: CASSPAGESAEAFF. CDR3 DNA sequence: TGTGCCAGCAGTCCAGCAGGGGAAAGTGCTGAAGCTTTCTTT.

The chain has TRBV27 and TRBJ2-7, with a weak D call TRBD1 (5 bases). The germline V gene has CDR1 MNHEY and CDR2 SMNVEV (reference sequence). The V end lost 5 bases, the J end lost 4 bases, and 24 bases lay between the germline ends. The CDR3 is made up of 17 amino acids. DNA of the CDR3: TGTGCCAGCAGTCGCCGACCAGGGCAGAGTTTTAAGTACGAGCAGTACTTC. As protein: CASSRRPGQSFKYEQYF.

This clonotype was counted ten times or more. The V and J genes are TRBV20-1 and TRBJ2-5; 7 bases agree with TRBD2. The CDR3 spans 14 residues. With V trimmed by 1 base and J by 4 bases, 6 bases remained unmatched. The V gene's germline CDR1 is DFQATT and CDR2 SNEGSKA (reference sequence). The CDR3: CSARVGLVRETQYF. The CDR3 DNA reads TGCAGTGCTAGAGTCGGACTAGTCCGAGAGACCCAGTACTTC.

The genes are TRBV7-8 and TRBJ1-5; 7 positions agree with TRBD1. The CDR3 extends over 16 amino acids. V lost 5 bases, J lost 5 bases, and 12 bases stayed unmatched. In germline, CDR1 is SGHVS, CDR2 FQNEAQ. CDR3 residues: CASSPNIDRVDQPQHF. CDR3 in DNA: TGTGCCAGCAGCCCTAACATAGACAGGGTTGATCAGCCCCAGCATTTT.

The CDR3 here is CSARGLARPDTQYF. In nucleotides, the CDR3 is TGCAGTGCTAGGGGACTAGCGAGGCCAGATACGCAGTATTTT. The chain couples TRBV20-1 to TRBJ2-3, with 10 positions matching TRBD2. Germline CDR1 DFQATT, CDR2 SNEGSKA (reference sequence). The CDR3 sequence is 14 residues long. J gave up 4 bases and V 3 bases, and 4 bases lay outside the gene matches.

This clonotype was found many times. The rearrangement links TRBV6-1 to TRBJ2-1, with a tentative D call TRBD2 (5 bases). V shed 5 bases and J shed 1 base, with 9 bases lying between them. Germline CDR1 is MNHNS and CDR2 is SASEGT. This CDR3 spans 14 amino acids. CDR3 in DNA: TGTGCCAGCAGTCAGGACTTGTCCTACAATGAGCAGTTCTTC. It codes for CASSQDLSYNEQFF.

At least ten counts were recorded for this clonotype. The chain links TRBV20-1 to TRBJ2-1; 7 bases match TRBD1. This CDR3 is 16 amino acids long. Germline assignment: CDR1 DFQATT and CDR2 SNEGSKA (reference sequence). V shed 2 bases and J 6 bases; nucleotides not matched to a gene: 13. DNA for the CDR3: TGCAGTGCTAGAAAACCGGGACAGTTGGGATCCAATGAGCAGTTCTTC. Translating it yields CSARKPGQLGSNEQFF.

This clonotype was counted at least ten times. The chain employs TRBV20-1 and TRBJ2-2; a possible D gene is TRBD1 (5 bases). Germline V gene lookup returns CDR1 DFQATT and CDR2 SNEGSKA (reference sequence). This CDR3 is built from 15 residues. V lost 6 bases and J 6 bases, leaving 20 bases between the germline ends. CDR3 amino acids: CSARGAYSGSGELFF. In nucleotides, the CDR3 is TGCAGTGCCCGCGGCGCCTATTCAGGGTCCGGGGAGCTGTTTTTT.

This clonotype was detected many times. The chain links TRBV5-1 to TRBJ1-2; D uncertain. Trimming removed 4 bases from V and 12 bases from J, with 19 bases in between. Per the germline V gene, CDR1 is SGHRS and CDR2 is YFSETQ. There are 13 residues in the CDR3. CDR3 DNA sequence: TGCGCCAGCAGCGGTTCGTCGAGGACGGCCAACACCTTC. Protein sequence: CASSGSSRTANTF.

This clonotype showed up many times. The rearrangement uses TRBV20-1 and TRBJ2-1; 7 bases fit TRBD1. The germline V gene encodes CDR1 DFQATT and CDR2 SNEGSKA (reference sequence). This CDR3 is 16 amino acids long. The V segment lost 6 bases and the J segment 0 bases; nucleotides outside the gene matches: 11. The CDR3 region is CSAVSGGSSSYNEQFF. Written as DNA, the CDR3 is TGCAGTGCGGTCTCAGGGGGATCTAGCTCCTACAATGAGCAGTTCTTC.

This clonotype has a count of ten or more. This chain links TRBV29-1 with TRBJ2-5; possible D gene TRBD2, 7 bases. Trimming pared 4 bases from V and 7 bases from J, leaving 10 bases between. Germline V gene data show CDR1 as SQVTM and CDR2 as ANQGSEA. The CDR3 extends over 11 amino acids. CDR3 in DNA: TGCAGCGTTGTAGGGGGGGGGACCCAGTACTTC. It codes for CSVVGGGTQYF.

This clonotype was detected ten times or more. The V gene is TRBV7-2, the J gene TRBJ2-5, with TRBD2 matching 12 bases. V was pared by 3 bases and J by 4 bases, with 6 bases of the junction left unmatched. Germline V gene lookup returns CDR1 SGHTA and CDR2 FQGNSA. The CDR3 has 16 residues. The CDR3 DNA reads TGTGCCAGCAGCTTCCCTAGCGGGAGGGCCTCAGAGACCCAGTACTTC. Protein: CASSFPSGRASETQYF. The variable domain in full, completed from reference TRBV7-2 and TRBJ2-5, reads GAGVSQSPSNKVTEKGKDVELRCDPISGHTALYWYRQSLGQGLEFLIYFQGNSAPDKSGLPSDRFSAERTGGSVSTLTIQRTQQEDSAVYLCASSFPSGRASETQYFGPGTRLLVL.